The present entry profiles one T cell receptor beta chain with its context. There are a few counts of this clonotype. Its recognized antigen is unknown. There are no base qualities to consult, and no much larger clone falls within one base. This sample was included in a study of early T cells in non-severe SARS-CoV-2 infection (dated by TCRdb to about 2021). In the study overall: Because TCR sequencing was done on bulk RNA from unsorted whole blood, the alpha and beta chains could not be paired. Results the study describes overall, beyond this receptor: VDJdb matching was skewed toward anti-spike CD8 responses and likely underestimated virus-specific expansions, missing private and CD4 specificities.

This was a case-control study nested in a cohort of healthcare workers in London, UK, who had nasopharyngeal swab PCR tests and blood samples taken every week. Healthcare workers were enrolled in the week of the UK lockdown, from 23 to 31 March 2020, and were followed every week for up to roughly 15 weeks. There are 11 amino acids in the CDR3, from cysteine to phenylalanine inclusive. The retained sequence is limited to the CDR3, 33 bases, with the frame set at the first base. The trim is 5 bases for V and 3 bases for J, with a gap of 7 bases between the germline ends. According to the germline V gene (reference sequence), CDR1 reads DFQATT and CDR2 reads SNEGSKA. Library generation was performed with 5' RACE. These reads were obtained on a NextSeq 500. Unique molecular identifiers were attached to individual cDNA molecules in the TCR library protocol so that sequencing error and PCR bias could be corrected. Both TCR alpha and beta chains were sequenced, and tight co-correlation was observed between alpha and beta sequence abundances in each sample. The authors processed their data as follows. Decombinator V4 was used to perform V gene, J gene and CDR3 annotation of TCR sequences. Expanded TCRs were defined as changing significantly between any two time points under a Poisson model with p below 0.0001. TCR abundances were normalised to the total number of TCRs sequenced per sample and were expressed as counts per million. TRAV1-2 paired with TRAJ12, TRAJ20 or TRAJ33 defined MAIT TCRs, while TRAV10 paired with TRAJ18 defined iNKT TCRs. VDJdb, accessed 1 November 2021, was searched for CMV, EBV and SARS-CoV-2 annotated TCRs, with TCRs annotated for multiple antigens excluded. TCRdb passed the public sequencing reads through fastp at Q25 and MiXCR, retaining productive beta sequences. Entries that share a CDR3 protein sequence are merged under the most common genes and DNA. TCRdb, not the original authors, processed these V and J calls. Across this sample there are 65,000 to 70,000 distinct CDR3 sequences, with about a tenth seen only once. The top ten clones comprise 6.4% of the sample.

This TCR derives from an adult who was a healthcare worker with PCR-confirmed SARS-CoV-2 infection or an uninfected control (not recorded which). The chain couples TRBV20-1 to TRBJ2-5; no D segment can be confidently identified. The material sequenced was whole blood. The CDR3 reads CSADSKETQYF. The sequenced DNA: TGCAGTGCTGACTCCAAAGAGACCCAGTACTTC.